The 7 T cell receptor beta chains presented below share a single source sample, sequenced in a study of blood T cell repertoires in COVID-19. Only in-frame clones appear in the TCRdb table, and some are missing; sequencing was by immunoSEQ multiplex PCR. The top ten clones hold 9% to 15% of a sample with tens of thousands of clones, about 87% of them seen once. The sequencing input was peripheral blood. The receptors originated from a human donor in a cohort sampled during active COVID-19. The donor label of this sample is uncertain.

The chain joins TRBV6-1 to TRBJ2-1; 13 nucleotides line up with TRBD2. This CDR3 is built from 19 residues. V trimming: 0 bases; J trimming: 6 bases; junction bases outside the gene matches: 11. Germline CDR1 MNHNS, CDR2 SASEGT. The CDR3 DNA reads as TGTGCCAGCAGTGAAGCGAGGTTAACTAGCGGGAGGGCCCTCAATGAGCAGTTCTTC. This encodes CASSEARLTSGRALNEQFF.

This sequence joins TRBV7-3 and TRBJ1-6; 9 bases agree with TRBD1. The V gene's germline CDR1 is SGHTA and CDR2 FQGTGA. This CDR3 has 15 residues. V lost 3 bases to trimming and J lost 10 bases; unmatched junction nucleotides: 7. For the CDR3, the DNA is TGTGCCAGCAGCTTGGAGGGACAGGGTTTATCACCCCTCCACTTT. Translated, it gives CASSLEGQGLSPLHF.

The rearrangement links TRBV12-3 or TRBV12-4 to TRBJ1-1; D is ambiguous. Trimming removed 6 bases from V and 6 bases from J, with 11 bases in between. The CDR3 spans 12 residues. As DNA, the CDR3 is TGTGCCAGCAGCCCGGACTTGTCTGAAGCTTTCTTT. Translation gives CASSPDLSEAFF.

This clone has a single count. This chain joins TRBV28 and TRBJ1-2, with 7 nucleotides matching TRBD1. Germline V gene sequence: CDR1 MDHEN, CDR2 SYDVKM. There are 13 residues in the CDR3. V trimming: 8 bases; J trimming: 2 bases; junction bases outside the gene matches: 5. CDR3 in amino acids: CASSGGLNYGYTF. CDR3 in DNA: TGTGCCAGCTCAGGGGGACTGAACTATGGCTACACCTTC.

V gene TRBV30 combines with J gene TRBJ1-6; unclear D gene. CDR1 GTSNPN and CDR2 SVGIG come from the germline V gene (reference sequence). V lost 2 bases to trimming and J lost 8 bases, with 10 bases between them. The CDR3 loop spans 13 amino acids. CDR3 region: CAWSRLRDSPLHF. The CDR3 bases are TGTGCCTGGAGTAGACTGAGGGATTCACCCCTCCACTTT. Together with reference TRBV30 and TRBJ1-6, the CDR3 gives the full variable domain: SQTIHQWPATLVQPVGSPLSLECTVEGTSNPNLYWYRQAAGRGLQLLFYSVGIGQISSEVPQNLSASRPQDRQFILSSKKLLLSDSGFYLCAWSRLRDSPLHFGNGTRLTVT.

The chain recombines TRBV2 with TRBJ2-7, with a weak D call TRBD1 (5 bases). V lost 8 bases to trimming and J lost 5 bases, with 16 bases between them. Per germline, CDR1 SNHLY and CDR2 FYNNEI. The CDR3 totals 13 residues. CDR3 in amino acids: CASWGRPTNEQYF. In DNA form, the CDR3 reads TGTGCCAGCTGGGGCAGGCCAACAAACGAGCAGTACTTC.

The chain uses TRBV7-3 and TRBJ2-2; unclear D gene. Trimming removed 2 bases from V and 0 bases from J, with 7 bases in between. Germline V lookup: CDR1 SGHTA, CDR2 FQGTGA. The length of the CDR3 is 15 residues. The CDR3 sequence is CASSLGPSNTGELFF. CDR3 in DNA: TGTGCCAGCAGCTTAGGGCCCTCGAACACCGGGGAGCTGTTTTTT.